The next 24 T cell receptor beta chains were all read from a single sample in a study of identical twins. Each CDR3 protein gets one entry after TCRdb re-called the 5' RACE reads with MiXCR. The top ten hold 4% to 5.5% of the sample, which has 600,000 to 700,000 distinct CDR3 sequences, 20% to 25% seen once. In addition, the sample was reused for a study of T cells expressing NK-cell markers.

The sequenced sample consisted of PBMCs. These receptors were collected from a woman between 18 and 29 years old in good health.

This clonotype was seen many times. CDR3 coding DNA: TGTGCCAGCAGTGCCCCCAGCGGGGAGCTGTTTTTT. Translation gives CASSAPSGELFF. The chain links TRBV6-5 to TRBJ2-2; D unresolved. Trimming stripped 5 bases from V and 7 bases from J, with 8 bases between. The germline V gene has CDR1 MNHEY and CDR2 SVGAGI. The CDR3 is 12 residues long.

Remarks on this clonotype: A much larger clone differs by one base, so this may be a read error. The chain employs TRBV5-1 and TRBJ2-7; TRBD2 agrees at 7 bases. The CDR3 has 16 residues. Germline V gene sequence: CDR1 SGHRS, CDR2 YFSETQ. Trimming removed 0 bases from V and 6 bases from J; junction bases left unmatched: 12. The CDR3 reads CASSLGLARLYGEQYF. CDR3 nucleotides: TGCGCCAGCAGCTTGGGACTAGCCCGTCTCTACGGCGAGCAGTACTTC.

This chain connects TRBV4-3 to TRBJ2-4; D is ambiguous. This CDR3 contains 14 residues. The germline V gene encodes CDR1 LGHNA and CDR2 YSLEER. V lost 0 bases and J 5 bases, leaving 8 bases between the germline ends. CDR3: CASSQDSRQNIQYF. For the CDR3, the DNA is TGCGCCAGCAGCCAAGATTCCCGGCAAAACATTCAGTACTTC.

The chain carries TRBV20-1 and TRBJ2-2; no definite D call. Germline CDR1 DFQATT, CDR2 SNEGSKA (reference sequence). This CDR3 contains 12 residues. Trimming cost V 3 bases and J 6 bases, with 8 bases left between them. The CDR3 sequence is CSASSGPGELFF. DNA for the CDR3: TGCAGTGCTAGTAGTGGCCCCGGGGAGCTGTTTTTT.

This clonotype was found a few times. The chain is built from TRBV4-2 and TRBJ2-7; D may be TRBD2 (6 bases). The CDR3 covers 16 residues. CDR1 is LGHNA and CDR2 is YNFKEQ in the germline V gene. V was pared by 1 base and J by 0 bases, with 13 bases between. The CDR3 loop reads CASSQGGLPLSYEQYF. The CDR3, as DNA: TGTGCCAGCAGCCAAGGGGGACTGCCACTCTCCTACGAGCAGTACTTC.

This clonotype was seen a handful of times. The V and J genes are TRBV9 and TRBJ2-3; D is perhaps TRBD2 (6 bases). This CDR3 has 15 residues. Trimming pared 0 bases from V and 2 bases from J, leaving 10 bases between. CDR1 SGDLS and CDR2 YYNGEE come from the germline V gene. The CDR3 reads CASSVATSFTDTQYF. The CDR3 region has the DNA TGTGCCAGCAGCGTAGCTACTAGCTTCACAGATACGCAGTATTTT.

In its sample, this clonotype was seen many times. This sequence joins TRBV6-2 or TRBV6-3 and TRBJ2-2; a weak D match, TRBD1 (5 bases). The germline V gene has CDR1 MNHEY and CDR2 SVGEGT. The CDR3 loop spans 14 amino acids. V was cut by 4 bases and J by 6 bases, with 12 bases left in between. The CDR3 is CASSWGPEAGELFF. CDR3 nucleotide sequence: TGTGCCAGCAGTTGGGGCCCAGAGGCCGGGGAGCTGTTTTTT.

This clonotype was picked up many times. The rearrangement joins TRBV12-3 or TRBV12-4 to TRBJ2-2; D is ambiguous. The V and J ends lost 3 bases and 4 bases respectively, with 9 bases between them. The CDR3 totals 14 residues. The CDR3 here is CASSFDLSTGELFF. The CDR3 DNA reads as TGTGCCAGCAGTTTTGACCTGAGCACCGGGGAGCTGTTTTTT.

This clonotype was counted many times. The genes are TRBV6-5 and TRBJ1-1, with a possible D match to TRBD1 (6 bases). The germline V and J ends were trimmed by 6 bases and 11 bases, with 13 bases remaining between them. Germline lookup yields CDR1 MNHEY and CDR2 SVGAGI. This CDR3 has 11 amino acids. CDR3 coding DNA: TGTGCCAGCAGGACAGGATATATGGCTTTCTTT. Translation gives CASRTGYMAFF.

This clonotype was detected ten times or more. The V and J genes are TRBV12-3 or TRBV12-4 and TRBJ2-1, with 8 bases lining up with TRBD2. The CDR3 has 15 residues. V lost 5 bases and J lost 0; bases outside the gene matches: 3. The CDR3 sequence: CASSLSGASYNEQFF. Written as DNA, the CDR3 is TGTGCCAGCAGTCTTAGCGGGGCCTCCTACAATGAGCAGTTCTTC.

The rearrangement uses TRBV15 and TRBJ2-4; 7 positions match TRBD2. Germline CDR1 and CDR2: LNHNV and YYDKDF (reference sequence). V trimming: 2 bases; J trimming: 7 bases; junction bases outside the gene matches: 8. This CDR3 spans 15 amino acids. This CDR3 is CATSRTRLARNIQYF. Written as DNA, the CDR3 is TGTGCCACCAGCAGAACCCGACTAGCCCGCAACATTCAGTACTTC.

This clonotype has a handful of counts. The chain has TRBV14 and TRBJ2-4; either TRBD1 or TRBD2 may supply D (6 bases each). The CDR3 sequence is 18 residues long. Germline CDR1 reads SGHDN; CDR2 reads FVKESK. V was shortened by 0 bases and J by 1 base, with 16 bases between the two germline ends. The CDR3 region is CASSQERIRGPAKNIQYF. CDR3 nucleotides: TGTGCCAGCAGCCAAGAGAGGATTCGGGGGCCGGCCAAAAACATTCAGTACTTC.

This clonotype was seen many times. The J gene is TRBJ2-5, the V gene TRBV15; D is ambiguous. V lost 0 bases and J 3 bases, leaving 11 bases between the germline ends. Germline V lookup: CDR1 LNHNV, CDR2 YYDKDF (reference sequence). The CDR3 runs 15 residues. The CDR3: CATSRDLSSEETQYF. CDR3 DNA sequence: TGTGCCACCAGCAGAGATCTCTCATCGGAAGAGACCCAGTACTTC.

The sample holds a few counts of this clonotype. The chain carries TRBV5-1 and TRBJ2-7, with D maybe TRBD2 (7 bases). Germline CDR1 and CDR2: SGHRS and YFSETQ. The V end was cut by 0 bases, the J end by 4 bases, with 14 bases between. This CDR3 region has 15 residues. The chain's CDR3 is CASSLAGRGGYEQYF. The CDR3 DNA reads TGCGCCAGCAGCTTGGCCGGCAGGGGAGGGTACGAGCAGTACTTC.

This clonotype was counted only a few times. The gene calls are TRBV6-1 and TRBJ2-7; D remains ambiguous. The CDR3 covers 14 residues. Trimming cost V 4 bases and J 6 bases, with 16 bases left between them. Germline V lookup: CDR1 MNHNS, CDR2 SASEGT. The CDR3 spells CASSGPGALGEQYF. The CDR3 DNA follows: TGTGCCAGCAGTGGACCCGGAGCTTTGGGCGAGCAGTACTTC.

This clonotype was detected ten times or more. V is TRBV6-1 and J is TRBJ2-7, with D unresolved. The CDR3 spans 16 residues. The germline gives CDR1 MNHNS, CDR2 SASEGT. The V end lost 7 bases, the J end lost 7 bases, and 26 bases lay between the germline ends. The CDR3 sequence is CASTPQWVRSLTEQYF. The CDR3, as DNA: TGTGCCAGCACTCCACAATGGGTGCGATCCCTTACGGAGCAGTACTTC.

The J gene is TRBJ2-3, the V gene TRBV11-2; D might be TRBD1 (5 bases). Germline values: CDR1 SGHAT, CDR2 FQNNGV. The CDR3 is made up of 12 amino acids. V lost 0 bases and J lost 8, with 6 bases in between. CDR3 loop: CASSLEGPTQYF. For the CDR3, the DNA is TGTGCCAGCAGCTTAGAGGGGCCTACGCAGTATTTT.

This clonotype was observed many times. The chain joins TRBV29-1 to TRBJ2-3; TRBD2 matches at 13 bases. CDR3 size: 17 residues. Germline-derived CDR1 and CDR2 are SQVTM and ANQGSEA. With V trimmed by 5 bases and J by 5 bases, 13 bases remained unmatched. CDR3 bases: TGCAGCGTTCAGGGGTGGAGACTAGCGGGGGGCAAAGATACGCAGTATTTT. It specifies CSVQGWRLAGGKDTQYF.

This clonotype was counted only a few times. The chain is built from TRBV6-5 and TRBJ2-1; 7 bases are shared with TRBD2. The V gene's germline CDR1 is MNHEY and CDR2 SVGAGI. V was clipped by 0 bases and J by 3 bases; unmatched bases: 8. There are 17 residues in the CDR3. CDR3 nucleotides: TGTGCCAGCAGTTACTCGTTTCTAGCGGCGAACTACAATGAGCAGTTCTTC. This sequence encodes CASSYSFLAANYNEQFF.

The chain recombines TRBV9 with TRBJ2-3; TRBD2 matches at 7 bases. The CDR3 is 15 amino acids. V dropped 1 base and J dropped 2; count of bases not matched to a gene: 4. The V gene's germline CDR1 is SGDLS and CDR2 YYNGEE. CDR3 residues: CASSVKAGSTDTQYF. The CDR3 bases are TGTGCCAGCAGCGTAAAAGCGGGATCCACAGATACGCAGTATTTT.

V is TRBV20-1 and J is TRBJ2-1, with D perhaps TRBD2 (5 bases). Germline assignment: CDR1 DFQATT and CDR2 SNEGSKA (reference sequence). Trimming removed 1 base at V and 9 bases at J, with 19 bases between. CDR3 length: 15 residues. The CDR3 protein is CSARGPTLGTSEQFF. For the CDR3, the DNA is TGCAGTGCTAGAGGGCCCACCTTGGGCACTAGTGAGCAGTTCTTC.

This clonotype has at least ten counts. V is TRBV12-3 or TRBV12-4 and J is TRBJ2-5; D remains ambiguous. V lost 6 bases and J lost 5, with 10 bases in between. The CDR3 is made up of 12 amino acids. The CDR3 loop is CASSLHWETQYF. For the CDR3, the DNA is TGTGCCAGCAGCTTGCATTGGGAGACCCAGTACTTC.

This clonotype was recorded a few times. The chain uses TRBV5-6 and TRBJ2-2, with TRBD1 matching 9 bases. Per germline, CDR1 SGHDT and CDR2 YYEEEE. Trimming cost V 4 bases and J 6 bases; bases outside gene matches: 4. The CDR3 spans 14 residues. CDR3 sequence reads: CASSRTGEPGELFF. In DNA form, the CDR3 reads TGTGCCAGCAGCCGGACAGGGGAACCCGGGGAGCTGTTTTTT.

The chain links TRBV6-1 to TRBJ1-1; D ambiguous. Germline V gene data show CDR1 as MNHNS and CDR2 as SASEGT. Trimming pared 5 bases from V and 1 base from J, leaving 11 bases between. This CDR3 is 14 amino acids long. The CDR3 nucleotides are TGTGCCAGCAGTAGGAGGGATCCGAACACTGAAGCTTTCTTT. Protein product: CASSRRDPNTEAFF.